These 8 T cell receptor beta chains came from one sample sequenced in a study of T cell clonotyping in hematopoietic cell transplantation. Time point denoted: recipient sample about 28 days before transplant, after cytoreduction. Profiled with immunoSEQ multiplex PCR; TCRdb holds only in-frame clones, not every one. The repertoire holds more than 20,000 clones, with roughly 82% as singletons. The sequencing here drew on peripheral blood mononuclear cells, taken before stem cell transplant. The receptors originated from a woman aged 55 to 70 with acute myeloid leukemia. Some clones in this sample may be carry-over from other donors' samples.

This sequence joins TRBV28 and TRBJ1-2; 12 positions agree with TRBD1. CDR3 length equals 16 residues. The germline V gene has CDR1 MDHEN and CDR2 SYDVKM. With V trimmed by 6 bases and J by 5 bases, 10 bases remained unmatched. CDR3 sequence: CASSSQGTGGGYGYTF. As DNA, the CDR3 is TGTGCCAGCAGCTCACAGGGGACAGGGGGCGGGTATGGCTACACCTTC.

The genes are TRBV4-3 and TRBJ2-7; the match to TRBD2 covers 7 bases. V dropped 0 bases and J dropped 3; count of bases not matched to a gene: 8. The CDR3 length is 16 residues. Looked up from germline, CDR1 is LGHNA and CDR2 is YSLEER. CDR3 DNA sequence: TGCGCCAGCAGCCAAGACTGGCGGGAGCCAGTCTACGAGCAGTACTTC. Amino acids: CASSQDWREPVYEQYF.

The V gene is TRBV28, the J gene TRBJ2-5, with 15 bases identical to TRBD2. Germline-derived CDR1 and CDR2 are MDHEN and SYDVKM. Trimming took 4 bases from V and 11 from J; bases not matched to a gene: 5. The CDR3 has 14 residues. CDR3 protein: CASSSGLAGGTQYF. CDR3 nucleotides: TGTGCCAGCAGTTCGGGACTAGCGGGGGGTACTCAGTACTTC.

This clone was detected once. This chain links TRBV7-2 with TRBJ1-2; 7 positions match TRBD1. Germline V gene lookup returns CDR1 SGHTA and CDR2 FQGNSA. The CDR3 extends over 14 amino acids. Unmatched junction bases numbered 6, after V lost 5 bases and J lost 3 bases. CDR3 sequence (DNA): TGTGCCAGCAGCCCTAGCGGGACAGACTATGGCTACACCTTC. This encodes CASSPSGTDYGYTF.

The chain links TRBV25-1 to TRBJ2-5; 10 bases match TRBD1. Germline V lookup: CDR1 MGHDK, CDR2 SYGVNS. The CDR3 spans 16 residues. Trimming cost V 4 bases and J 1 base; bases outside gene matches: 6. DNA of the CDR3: TGTGCCAGCAGTGTCCCCCGGACAGGGGGCCAAGAGACCCAGTACTTC. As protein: CASSVPRTGGQETQYF. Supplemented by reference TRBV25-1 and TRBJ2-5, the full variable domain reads EADIYQTPRYLVIGTGKKITLECSQTMGHDKMYWYQQDPGMELHLIHYSYGVNSTEKGDLSSESTVSRIRTEHFPLTLESARPSHTSQYLCASSVPRTGGQETQYFGPGTRLLVL.

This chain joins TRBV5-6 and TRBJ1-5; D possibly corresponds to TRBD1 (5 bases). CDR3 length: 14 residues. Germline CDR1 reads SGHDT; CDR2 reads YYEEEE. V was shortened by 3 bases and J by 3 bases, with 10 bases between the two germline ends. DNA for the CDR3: TGTGCCAGCAGCTGGGGACCCGTCAATCAGCCCCAGCATTTT. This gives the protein CASSWGPVNQPQHF. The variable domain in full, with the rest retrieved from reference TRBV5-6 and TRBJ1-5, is DAGVTQSPTHLIKTRGQQVTLRCSPKSGHDTVSWYQQALGQGPQFIFQYYEEEERQRGNFPDRFSGHQFPNYSSELNVNALLLGDSALYLCASSWGPVNQPQHFGDGTRLSIL.

CDR3 region: CATSRDLAGLDTQYF. The CDR3 DNA reads TGTGCCACCAGCAGAGATCTAGCGGGGTTGGATACGCAGTATTTT. The chain couples TRBV15 to TRBJ2-3, with 9 bases identical to TRBD2. The germline V gene encodes CDR1 LNHNV and CDR2 YYDKDF (reference sequence). CDR3 length: 15 residues. V lost 0 bases, J lost 6 bases, and 4 bases stayed unmatched.

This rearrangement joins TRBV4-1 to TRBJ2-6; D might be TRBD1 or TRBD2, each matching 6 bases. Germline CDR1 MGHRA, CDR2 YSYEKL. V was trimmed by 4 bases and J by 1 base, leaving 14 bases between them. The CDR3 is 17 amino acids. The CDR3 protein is CASSLWGAPSGANVLTF. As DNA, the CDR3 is TGCGCCAGCAGCCTCTGGGGGGCGCCTTCTGGGGCCAACGTCCTGACTTTC.